Listed below are T cell receptor beta chains from one sample, sequenced in a study of OX40 agonist ivuxolimab in advanced cancers. TCRdb's table, derived via immunoSEQ multiplex PCR, lists solely in-frame clones and lacks some. This table has some 50,000 clones, approximately 90% appearing once. The material sequenced was CD4+ or CD8+ T cells sorted from blood, taken in a trial of the OX40 agonist ivuxolimab. These TCRs come from an adult with an advanced solid tumor such as melanoma, head and neck, liver or kidney cancer. The CDR3 runs from the conserved cysteine through the conserved F or W. The D gene is left open where the match is weak. Clone size is given for some rows only: seen once, a few or many times, or a class if the clone is expanded.

j_call v_call clone_size d_call cdr3_nt cdr3_aa
TRBJ1-5 TRBV4-1 once TRBD1 TGCGCCAGCAGCCAAGGAGCTAGTCAGGGGGCCAGGCAGCCCCAGCATTTT CASSQGASQGARQPQHF
TRBJ2-7 TRBV29-1 - - TGCAGCGCTCGGACACAGCTCTCCTACGAGCAGTACTTC CSARTQLSYEQYF
TRBJ2-6 TRBV5-4 - - TGTGCCAGCAGCTTGGCACCGCTCTCTGGGGCCAACGTCCTGACTTTC CASSLAPLSGANVLTF
TRBJ1-1 TRBV28 - - TGTGCCAGCAGTTCGCGGACAAACATGAACACTGAAGCTTTCTTT CASSSRTNMNTEAFF
TRBJ2-7 TRBV6-5 - - TGTGCCAGCAGTCCTCGGGTGCAGCGGGACAACGAGCAGTACTTC CASSPRVQRDNEQYF
TRBJ2-3 TRBV19 few TRBD1 TGTGCCAGTAGGGCGGACAGGGGGTCAGATACGCAGTATTTT CASRADRGSDTQYF
TRBJ2-2 TRBV6-1 - - TGTGCCAGCCATAGCGGACACTCGAACACCGGGGAGCTGTTTTTT CASHSGHSNTGELFF
TRBJ2-5 TRBV7-9 - - TGTGCCAGTTCTTACGGGAGCGGCGGAGAGACCCAGTACTTC CASSYGSGGETQYF
TRBJ1-3 TRBV7-2 - TRBD1 TGTGCCAGCAGCTCCTCCCGACAGGGAAAATCTGGAAACACCATATATTTT CASSSSRQGKSGNTIYF
TRBJ2-2 TRBV5-1 - TRBD2 TGCGCCAGCAGCGTGGGACTAGCGGGACCCGGGGAGCTGTTTTTT CASSVGLAGPGELFF
TRBJ2-7 TRBV6-1 - - TGTGCCAGCAGTCGCAGGGACAACGGCTACGAGCAGTACTTC CASSRRDNGYEQYF
TRBJ2-3 TRBV7-3 - TRBD1 TGTGCCAGCAGCCGGACAGGGGGCCGAACAGATACGCAGTATTTT CASSRTGGRTDTQYF
TRBJ1-3 TRBV2 - TRBD1 TGTGCCAGCACCACACAGGGGTCCTCTGGAAACACCATATATTTT CASTTQGSSGNTIYF
TRBJ2-7 TRBV6-5 - - TGTGCCAGCAGTTTTGACGGGGGCGAGCAGTACTTC CASSFDGGEQYF
TRBJ2-2 TRBV6-5 - TRBD2 TGTGCCAGCAGCCCTGAAGCGGGAATAGGCGGGGAGCTGTTTTTT CASSPEAGIGGELFF
TRBJ1-2 TRBV27 - TRBD1 TGTGCCACTTCCAAATCCGGGACAGGGCTGTTCTTTGGTGGCTACACCTTC CATSKSGTGLFFGGYTF
TRBJ2-7 TRBV9 - TRBD2 TGTGCCAGCAGCGTAGGCGGGAGCCCCCCCATTTACGAGCAGTACTTC CASSVGGSPPIYEQYF
TRBJ2-1 TRBV18 - - TGTGCCAGCTCACCACCAAGCCTGGGGGACTACAATGAGCAGTTCTTC CASSPPSLGDYNEQFF
TRBJ1-1 TRBV28 few - TGTGCCAGCAGTCCGGGGGACGGAGGAGGGAACACTGAAGCTTTCTTT CASSPGDGGGNTEAFF
TRBJ1-4 TRBV10-3 - - TGTGCCATCAGTGAGGGAGGGGTACGGGAAAAACTGTTTTTT CAISEGGVREKLFF
TRBJ1-1 TRBV6-5 - TRBD1 TGTGCCAGCACCTCGGACAGGGCAAGAGCTTTCTTT CASTSDRARAFF
TRBJ2-1 TRBV11-2 - - TGTGCCAGCAGCTTACCTATCCTACGGGCCACTGAGCAGTTCTTC CASSLPILRATEQFF
TRBJ1-1 TRBV29-1 - - TGCAGCGTTGAACGGGGATTAGAAGCTTTCTTT CSVERGLEAFF